This T cell receptor (beta chain) is from a study of blood T cell repertoires in COVID-19. Across the study: PBMCs, B-cell-depleted T cells, or T cells were the source of the cDNA or gDNA that made up the material.

Germline V gene lookup returns CDR1 SGHRS and CDR2 YFSETQ. The V end lost 4 bases, the J end lost 4 bases, and 14 bases lay between the germline ends. The CDR3 extends over 15 amino acids. Method: immunoSEQ multiplex PCR; TCRdb's copy keeps in-frame clones and lacks some. In the table there are around 250,000 clones, around 82% of which are singletons. The sample consisted of PBMCs or T cells enriched from blood (not recorded which). The clonotype originates from a man aged 45-65 years who had recovered from COVID-19. This chain joins TRBV5-1 and TRBJ2-2; D is uncertain. The CDR3, as DNA: TGCGCCAGCAGCCTCGACGGGTTAGGCACCGGGGAGCTGTTTTTT. Translating gives CASSLDGLGTGELFF.